These 4 T cell receptor beta chains came from one sample sequenced in a study of a mutant IDH1 vaccine in newly diagnosed glioma. Time point: baseline, week 1 (first vaccination visit). Treatment: pre-vaccination baseline after standard-of-care therapy. Method: immunoSEQ multiplex PCR; TCRdb's copy keeps in-frame clones and lacks some. Of tens of thousands of clones in the sample, about 80% were seen once. This specimen was PBMCs, taken from a glioma patient treated with radiotherapy, temozolomide or both. The receptors come from a man in his thirties or forties with glioma.

This chain links TRBV14 with TRBJ2-7; tentatively, D is TRBD1 or TRBD2 (5 bases each). There are 18 residues in the CDR3. Looked up from germline, CDR1 is SGHDN and CDR2 is FVKESK. Trimming removed 1 base at V and 2 bases at J, with 21 bases between. The CDR3 is CASSQARNRDEDPYEQYF. As DNA, the CDR3 is TGTGCCAGCAGCCAAGCCCGGAACCGGGACGAGGATCCCTACGAGCAGTACTTC.

This clone was counted a few times. The chain joins TRBV4-1 to TRBJ2-3, with 10 bases that match TRBD2. Germline CDR1 MGHRA, CDR2 YSYEKL. The CDR3 length is 15 residues. The trim removed 5 bases at V and 1 base at J, leaving 3 bases unmatched. The CDR3 is CASSDLAGGTDTQYF. The CDR3 nucleotides read TGCGCCAGCAGCGACCTAGCGGGGGGCACAGATACGCAGTATTTT.

CDR3 amino acids: CASSVNPDREQYF. The CDR3 coding sequence is TGTGCCAGCAGTGTCAATCCCGATCGGGAGCAGTACTTC. This chain connects TRBV2 to TRBJ2-7; D gene ambiguous. In germline, CDR1 is SNHLY, CDR2 FYNNEI. This CDR3 is built from 13 residues. Trimming cost V 4 bases and J 7 bases, with 14 bases left between them.

The chain has TRBV6-5 and TRBJ2-3; 7 positions match TRBD2. The CDR3 covers 15 residues. Germline lookup yields CDR1 MNHEY and CDR2 SVGAGI. Unmatched junction bases numbered 12, after V lost 8 bases and J lost 4 bases. CDR3 region: CASSHWEGPADTQYF. The CDR3, as DNA: TGTGCCAGCTCCCATTGGGAGGGGCCGGCAGATACGCAGTATTTT.